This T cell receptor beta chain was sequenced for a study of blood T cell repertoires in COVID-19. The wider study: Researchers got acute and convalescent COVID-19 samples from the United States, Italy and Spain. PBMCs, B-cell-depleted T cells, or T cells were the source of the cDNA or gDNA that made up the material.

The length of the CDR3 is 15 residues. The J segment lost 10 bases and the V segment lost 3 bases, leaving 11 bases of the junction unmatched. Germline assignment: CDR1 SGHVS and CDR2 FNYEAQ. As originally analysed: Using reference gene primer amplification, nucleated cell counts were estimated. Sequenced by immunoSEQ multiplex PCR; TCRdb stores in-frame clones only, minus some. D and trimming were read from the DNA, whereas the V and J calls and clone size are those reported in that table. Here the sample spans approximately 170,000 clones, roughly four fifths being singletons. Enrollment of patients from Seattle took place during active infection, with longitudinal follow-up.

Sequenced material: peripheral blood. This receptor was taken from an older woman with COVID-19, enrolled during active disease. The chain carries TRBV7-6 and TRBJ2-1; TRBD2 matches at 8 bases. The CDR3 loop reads CASSFPIGGEEEQFF. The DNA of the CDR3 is TGTGCCAGCAGCTTCCCAATCGGGGGGGAGGAGGAGCAGTTCTTC.